Included here is one T cell receptor beta chain sequence, with context. The record originates from a study of shared clonotypes between healthy human individuals. Per the original methods: Filtering differed for immunoSEQ, which gave only junction sequences without quality scores. The repertoire was sequenced with immunoSEQ multiplex PCR; TCRdb's copy has only in-frame clones and lacks some. V and J calls and clone size come straight from that table; D and trimming were deduced from the DNA. The sample contains about 2 million clones, approximately 94% of which appear only once. Naivety among CD8 cells was defined by CD45RO negativity and positive CCR7 selection, thereby excluding terminally differentiated effector memory CD45RA+ cells. Germline V gene data show CDR1 as SNHLY and CDR2 as FYNNEI. Deletions cut 1 base from V and 5 bases from J, with 19 bases between. This CDR3 comprises 17 residues.

The sample consisted of naive CD8+ T cells sorted from blood. The chain couples TRBV2 to TRBJ2-3; D is perhaps TRBD2 (6 bases). This clonotype originated in a man between 18 and 35 years old in good health. The CDR3, as DNA: TGTGCCAGCAGTGAAGAGGAGCGGGCCCCCCGTTTAGATACGCAGTATTTT. Amino acids: CASSEEERAPRLDTQYF.